These T cell receptor beta chains were read from a single sample in a study of shared T cell receptors in the human thymus. The table came from immunoSEQ multiplex PCR; TCRdb's copy has only in-frame clones and leaves some out. This table holds roughly 660,000 clones, approximately 90% found once. The same sample was also studied in work on human thymus T cells.

The sample was thymocytes. The origin of the receptors is a boy under two years old with a congenital heart defect. CDR3s include the opening cysteine and the closing phenylalanine or tryptophan. The D gene is left open where the match is weak. Clone size is shown for a subset of rows, as once, few, many or a class of expanded clone.

TRBJ2-4,TRBD1,NA,TRBV11-2,TGTGCCAGCAGCCGACCCGGGACAGGGGAGGGAAACATTCAGTACTTC,CASSRPGTGEGNIQYF
TRBJ2-3,TRBD2,NA,TRBV7-2,TGTGCCAGCAGCGGACTAGCGGGAGCAGATACGCAGTATTTT,CASSGLAGADTQYF
TRBJ2-2,NA,NA,TRBV6-5,TGTGCCAGCAGTTACTCTTACGGGAGAGGGACCGGGGAGCTGTTTTTT,CASSYSYGRGTGELFF
TRBJ1-1,NA,NA,TRBV6-5,TGTGCCAGCAGTTACGCTCCGGCGGTGGTGAACACTGAAGCTTTCTTT,CASSYAPAVVNTEAFF
TRBJ1-1,NA,NA,TRBV29-1,TGCAGCGTTTCGGAGGAAGCTTTCTTT,CSVSEEAFF
TRBJ2-7,TRBD1,NA,TRBV4-3,TGCGCCAGCAGCCAGTATCTGGACAGGGAACTGTACGAGCAGTACTTC,CASSQYLDRELYEQYF
TRBJ1-4,TRBD1,once,TRBV6-1,TGTGCCAGCAGTGCAGACAGGGGGCCAACTAATGAAAAACTGTTTTTT,CASSADRGPTNEKLFF
TRBJ2-7,NA,NA,TRBV4-3,TGCGCCAGCAGCCAAGAAGGTTGGCGGGGAACCTCCTACGAGCAGTACTTC,CASSQEGWRGTSYEQYF
TRBJ2-2,TRBD2,NA,TRBV29-1,TGCAGCACACTAGCGGGAGTTGACACCGGGGAGCTGTTTTTT,CSTLAGVDTGELFF
TRBJ2-1,NA,NA,TRBV20-1,TGCAGTGCCCTGACGGGCAATGAGCAGTTCTTC,CSALTGNEQFF
TRBJ1-4,NA,NA,TRBV6-1,TGTGCCAGCAGTGCGGGACAACACGTACAGGCTAATGAAAAACTGTTTTTT,CASSAGQHVQANEKLFF
TRBJ2-1,NA,NA,TRBV19,TGTGCCAGTAGTCCCCGTGCGCTAGCCCCTTACAATGAGCAGTTCTTC,CASSPRALAPYNEQFF
TRBJ2-7,NA,NA,TRBV5-5,TGTGCCAGCAGCAGGAGTGGCAGCGAGCAGTACTTC,CASSRSGSEQYF
TRBJ2-1,NA,NA,TRBV30,TGTGCCTGGAGTGCGACATGGGTCCTAGAGCAGTTCTTC,CAWSATWVLEQFF
TRBJ2-3,NA,once,TRBV25-1,TGTGCCAGCAGTGTAAGGACAGTTCGCACAGATACGCAGTATTTT,CASSVRTVRTDTQYF
TRBJ2-1,NA,NA,TRBV29-1,TGCAGCGTTCTAGAAAATGAGCAGTTCTTC,CSVLENEQFF
TRBJ2-5,TRBD2,NA,TRBV11-2,TGTGCCAGCAGCTTGGCTCGGGAGGGCCCAGGAGAGACCCAGTACTTC,CASSLAREGPGETQYF
TRBJ1-1,NA,NA,TRBV5-1,TGCGCCAGCAGCCCGGGGGGGAACACTGAAGCTTTCTTT,CASSPGGNTEAFF
TRBJ1-2,NA,once,TRBV7-2,TGTGCCAGCAGCTTAGGGTGCAGGGGACATGGCTACACCTTC,CASSLGCRGHGYTF
TRBJ2-4,TRBD2,NA,TRBV9,TGTGCCAGCAGCGGAGAGCCTGGGGGGACTACCATTCAGTACTTC,CASSGEPGGTTIQYF
TRBJ2-7,TRBD2,NA,TRBV5-6,TGTGCCAGCAGCTTGGTTTCTAGCGGGTACTACGAGCAGTACTTC,CASSLVSSGYYEQYF
TRBJ2-7,NA,NA,TRBV2,TGTGCCAGCAGTGAAGGGGTTGGGCAGGGGAAGAATCGGTACGAGCAGTACTTC,CASSEGVGQGKNRYEQYF
TRBJ2-7,TRBD1,NA,TRBV6-5,TGTGCCAGCAGTTACGGGACAGCCCCCTCCTACGAGCAGTACTTC,CASSYGTAPSYEQYF
TRBJ2-2,TRBD1,NA,TRBV14,TGTGCCAGCAGCCGGGACCCACGGACAGGGGGCGACACCGGGGAGCTGTTTTTT,CASSRDPRTGGDTGELFF
TRBJ1-1,NA,NA,TRBV5-4,TGTGCCAGCAGCCCTAAAGGGGCGCAAGATAACACTGAAGCTTTCTTT,CASSPKGAQDNTEAFF
TRBJ2-5,TRBD2,NA,TRBV7-3,TGTGCCAGCAGCTTATCCCCCGGGACTAGGCAAGAGACCCAGTACTTC,CASSLSPGTRQETQYF
TRBJ2-2,NA,NA,TRBV23-1,TGCGCCAGCAGTCAATCGGAGGGAAAGGACACCGGGGAGCTGTTTTTT,CASSQSEGKDTGELFF
TRBJ2-7,TRBD2,NA,TRBV12-5,TGTGCTAGTGGTTTGGTACGGTGGGAGGGACCCTACGAGCAGTACTTC,CASGLVRWEGPYEQYF
TRBJ1-3,NA,NA,TRBV7-9,TGTGCCAGCAGCTTTAGTGCTACAGGGATGCGAAACACCATATATTTT,CASSFSATGMRNTIYF
TRBJ2-7,TRBD1,NA,TRBV30,TGTGCCTCCACCAGGGGGCCGGGCGAGCAGTACTTC,CASTRGPGEQYF
TRBJ2-2,NA,NA,TRBV5-4,TGTGCCAGCAGCGTATCAACAGGGCGAGTCAGGACCGGGGAGCTGTTTTTT,CASSVSTGRVRTGELFF
TRBJ2-5,TRBD1,once,TRBV28,TGTGCCAGCAGTGGGACAGGCCAAGAGACCCAGTACTTC,CASSGTGQETQYF
TRBJ2-1,NA,NA,TRBV28,TGTGCCAGCAGCCTGCGGGGCCTGTCTAGCGAGTACAATGAGCAGTTCTTC,CASSLRGLSSEYNEQFF
TRBJ2-1,NA,NA,TRBV19,TGTGCCAGTAGTAAGCGGGACAATGAGCAGTTCTTC,CASSKRDNEQFF
TRBJ2-5,TRBD2,NA,TRBV9,TGTGCCAGCAGCCTCGGGGCTAGCGGGAGTCTCGAGACCCAGTACTTC,CASSLGASGSLETQYF
TRBJ2-3,TRBD2,NA,TRBV9,TGTGCCAGCAGCGTAGACCGGGGGGTTGGTCTGGACAGCACAGATACGCAGTATTTT,CASSVDRGVGLDSTDTQYF
TRBJ2-6,TRBD1,NA,TRBV10-2,TGCGCCAGCAGTGAGTCGAAAGACAGGGTCAGGTCTGGGGCCAACGTCCTGACTTTC,CASSESKDRVRSGANVLTF
TRBJ1-1,NA,NA,TRBV11-3,TGTGCCAGCCACGGAGGCGACACTGAAGCTTTCTTT,CASHGGDTEAFF
TRBJ2-3,TRBD1,NA,TRBV25-1,TGTGCCAGCAGTGCCGGACAGGGGCCAGATACGCAGTATTTT,CASSAGQGPDTQYF
TRBJ2-5,NA,NA,TRBV14,TGTGCCAGCAGCCAACCACAAGAGACCCAGTACTTC,CASSQPQETQYF
TRBJ2-1,TRBD1,few,TRBV5-4,TGTGCCAGCAGCTTATCGTCCTGGGTCAGGGGGTACGAACGGGCTGAGCAGTTCTTC,CASSLSSWVRGYERAEQFF
TRBJ2-5,NA,once,TRBV5-8,TGTGCCAGCAGCTCTCACAGGGGGGGGGAGACCCAGTACTTC,CASSSHRGGETQYF
TRBJ1-2,NA,NA,TRBV9,TGTGCCAGCAGCGTAGATTATAACTATGGCTACACCTTC,CASSVDYNYGYTF
TRBJ1-2,NA,NA,TRBV7-3,TGTGCCAGCAGCTTAAAGGCAGGGTATGGCTACACCTTC,CASSLKAGYGYTF
TRBJ2-7,TRBD1,NA,TRBV15,TGTGCCACCAGCGGTTACCGACAGGGTAGTACCCACGAGCAGTACTTC,CATSGYRQGSTHEQYF
TRBJ2-7,TRBD2,NA,TRBV7-9,TGTGCCAGCAGCTTAGCGCTTGGGGGAGGGCCAGGAGAGCAGTACTTC,CASSLALGGGPGEQYF
TRBJ2-7,NA,NA,TRBV6-5,TGTGCCAGCACCAGTGACACCCTCTACGAGCAGTACTTC,CASTSDTLYEQYF
TRBJ2-7,NA,NA,TRBV4-3,TGCGCCAGCAGCCAAGATTTCCAGGGGGGCAACGAGCAGTACTTC,CASSQDFQGGNEQYF
TRBJ2-2,TRBD2,NA,TRBV7-9,TGTGCCAGCAGCTTAACTAGCGGCCATACCGGGGAGCTGTTTTTT,CASSLTSGHTGELFF
TRBJ2-7,NA,NA,TRBV6-6,TGTGCCAGCAGTTACTCGTGGGGCGCCTACGAGCAGTACTTC,CASSYSWGAYEQYF
TRBJ2-7,NA,NA,TRBV7-9,TGTGCCAGCAGCTTATCCTCCTCCTACGAGCAGTACTTC,CASSLSSSYEQYF
TRBJ2-7,NA,NA,TRBV19,TGTGCCAGTAGTATACGTGACTCCCCAAAGGAGCAGTACTTC,CASSIRDSPKEQYF
TRBJ1-4,NA,NA,TRBV27,TGTGCCAGCAGTTTAGACAGAATTCCAACTAATGAAAAACTGTTTTTT,CASSLDRIPTNEKLFF
TRBJ1-2,TRBD1,few,TRBV5-6,TGTGCCAGCAGCTCGGCGGGACAGAGCTATGGCTACACCTTC,CASSSAGQSYGYTF
TRBJ2-3,TRBD2,NA,TRBV11-2,TGTGCCAGCAGCGCAGGGACTAGGAGAGATACGCAGTATTTT,CASSAGTRRDTQYF
TRBJ1-1,TRBD1,NA,TRBV14,TGTGCCAGCAGCCAACCCACAGGGGTCACTGAAGCTTTCTTT,CASSQPTGVTEAFF
TRBJ2-7,TRBD1,NA,TRBV9,TGTGCCAGCAGCGTGCCGGGACAGGGGGCCAGGCAGTACTTC,CASSVPGQGARQYF
TRBJ1-1,NA,NA,TRBV28,TGTGCCAGTAACGGGCCGGGGGGTACTGAAGCTTTCTTT,CASNGPGGTEAFF
TRBJ2-1,TRBD1,NA,TRBV7-8,TGTGCCAGCAGCTTAGGAGGATATGGGACAGGGGACAATGAGCAGTTCTTC,CASSLGGYGTGDNEQFF
TRBJ2-2,NA,NA,TRBV6-5,TGTGCCAGCACCACTAGGGCTGGTGGGGCCGGGGAGCTGTTTTTT,CASTTRAGGAGELFF